This T cell receptor beta chain was identified in a study of blood T cell repertoires in COVID-19. CDR3 length equals 13 residues. Germline V gives CDR1 SGHTA, CDR2 FQGTGA. Trimming took 8 bases from V and 0 from J, leaving 7 bases between them. The method was immunoSEQ multiplex PCR; TCRdb's version includes in-frame clones alone and lacks a portion of them. Here the sample spans about 83,000 clones, about 88% being singletons. The V and J genes are TRBV7-3 and TRBJ2-2, with a tentative D call TRBD2 (6 bases). The sequencing sample was made of peripheral blood. The TCR sequence derives from a man older than 75 with active or convalescent COVID-19. The CDR3 DNA is TGTGCCAGCGGGAGGCCGAACACCGGGGAGCTGTTTTTT. Protein product: CASGRPNTGELFF.